These 16 T cell receptor beta chains were sequenced from one sample in a study of T cell responses to AZD1222 COVID-19 vaccine. Using immunoSEQ multiplex PCR, the repertoire was profiled, and TCRdb retains in-frame clones only, with some absent. Of roughly 120,000 clones in the sample, about 91% were seen once. Specimen: peripheral blood, collected 28 days after the second AZD1222 dose. The receptors come from an adult who received the AZD1222 COVID-19 vaccine.

V usage is TRBV30 and J usage is TRBJ1-2; D unclear. The CDR3 covers 13 residues. V lost 2 bases to trimming and J lost 7 bases, with 14 bases between them. CDR1 and CDR2 (germline): GTSNPN, SVGIG (reference sequence). In DNA, the CDR3 is TGTGCCTGGAGTTATCCTAGAGGCTCTGGCTACACCTTC. It is translated as CAWSYPRGSGYTF.

The chain combines TRBV2 with TRBJ1-5, with D unresolved. CDR3 size: 15 residues. Germline V CDR1 and CDR2: SNHLY, FYNNEI. Between the trimmed V and J ends, which lost 6 bases and 0 bases, there was a span of 12 bases. CDR3 sequence: CASSGGPVSNQPQHF. The CDR3 DNA sequence: TGTGCCAGCAGCGGAGGCCCGGTTAGCAATCAGCCCCAGCATTTT. The whole variable domain, remainder taken from reference TRBV2 and TRBJ1-5, is EPEVTQTPSHQVTQMGQEVILRCVPISNHLYFYWYRQILGQKVEFLVSFYNNEISEKSEIFDDQFSVERPDGSNFTLKIRSTKLEDSAMYFCASSGGPVSNQPQHFGDGTRLSIL.

The gene calls are TRBV28 and TRBJ1-5; 9 bases map to TRBD1. This CDR3 contains 15 residues. With V trimmed by 6 bases and J by 5 bases, 8 bases remained unmatched. The germline CDR1 and CDR2 sequences are MDHEN and SYDVKM. In nucleotides, the CDR3 is TGTGCCAGCAGCTATACAGGGGGCGTACATCAGCCCCAGCATTTT. Protein: CASSYTGGVHQPQHF.

The chain links TRBV6-5 to TRBJ1-1; the D is unclear. In germline, CDR1 is MNHEY, CDR2 SVGAGI. There are 15 residues in the CDR3. Trimming stripped 2 bases from V and 0 bases from J, with 10 bases between. The DNA for the CDR3 is TGTGCCAGCAGTTACGGCGGCAACATGAACACTGAAGCTTTCTTT. It yields the protein CASSYGGNMNTEAFF.

This clone was detected a few times. The J gene is TRBJ1-1, the V gene TRBV29-1; no reliable D call. This CDR3 region has 13 residues. From germline, CDR1 is SQVTM and CDR2 ANQGSEA. Trimming stripped 2 bases from V and 1 base from J, with 8 bases between. Here the CDR3 DNA reads TGCAGCGTTGAATCTCCGGAGAACACTGAAGCTTTCTTT. Its translation is CSVESPENTEAFF.

The genes are TRBV6-5 and TRBJ1-1, with 11 bases fitting TRBD1. This CDR3 region has 15 residues. The V and J ends lost 7 bases and 5 bases, in that order; junction bases with no gene match: 9. Per germline, CDR1 MNHEY and CDR2 SVGAGI. The DNA for the CDR3 is TGTGCCAGCACCAGAACGGGACAGGGGGGGACTGAAGCTTTCTTT. Translation: CASTRTGQGGTEAFF.

The V gene is TRBV27, the J gene TRBJ1-1; D gene uncertain. This CDR3 region has 11 residues. From germline, CDR1 is MNHEY and CDR2 SMNVEV (reference sequence). Trimming stripped 5 bases from V and 2 bases from J, with 3 bases between. The CDR3 coding sequence is TGTGCCAGCAGTGGCAACACTGAAGCTTTCTTT. As protein: CASSGNTEAFF.

The chain links TRBV12-3 or TRBV12-4 to TRBJ2-1, with TRBD1 matching 7 bases. This CDR3 has 13 amino acids. Losses at the gene ends were 1 base for V and 11 bases for J; bases not matched to a gene: 5. The CDR3 spells CASSLGYRGKQFF. In DNA, the CDR3 is TGTGCCAGCAGTTTAGGTTACAGGGGAAAGCAGTTCTTC.

J is TRBJ2-1 and V is TRBV5-5, with D unclear. Trimming took off 6 bases at V and 8 bases at J, with 12 bases between the two ends. The CDR3 sequence is 12 residues long. CDR1 is SGHKS, CDR2 YYEKEE, per germline (reference sequence). CDR3 nucleotide sequence: TGTGCCAGCACCCATGCCCGAGATGAGCAGTTCTTC. Protein product: CASTHARDEQFF.

The V call is TRBV10-3, the J call TRBJ1-1; D call uncertain. The V end lost 4 bases, the J end lost 7 bases, and 13 bases lay between the germline ends. CDR1 and CDR2 (germline): ENHRY, SYGVKD. CDR3 size: 13 residues. CDR3 coding DNA: TGTGCCATCAGTGGTGGGTTAGGGCATGAAGCTTTCTTT. As protein: CAISGGLGHEAFF.

J is TRBJ1-5 and V is TRBV2; 8 bases agree with TRBD1. This CDR3 contains 15 residues. V was clipped by 6 bases and J by 1 base; unmatched bases: 5. Germline CDR1 is SNHLY and CDR2 is FYNNEI. For the CDR3, the DNA is TGTGCCAGCAGGGGGACAGGACTAAGCAATCAGCCCCAGCATTTT. Translating it yields CASRGTGLSNQPQHF. The entire variable domain, with the rest obtained from reference TRBV2 and TRBJ1-5, is as follows: EPEVTQTPSHQVTQMGQEVILRCVPISNHLYFYWYRQILGQKVEFLVSFYNNEISEKSEIFDDQFSVERPDGSNFTLKIRSTKLEDSAMYFCASRGTGLSNQPQHFGDGTRLSIL.

This chain links TRBV30 with TRBJ1-1, with TRBD1 matching over 7 bases. The CDR3 has 16 amino acids. CDR1 GTSNPN and CDR2 SVGIG come from the germline V gene (reference sequence). V trimming: 3 bases; J trimming: 0 bases; junction bases outside the gene matches: 10. In nucleotides, the CDR3 is TGTGCCTGGAGGGGGACAGCGACAATCATGAACACTGAAGCTTTCTTT. Translated: CAWRGTATIMNTEAFF.

The chain couples TRBV6-6 to TRBJ1-6; 10 bases are shared with TRBD1. J lost 1 base, V lost 5 bases, and 11 bases had no gene match. This CDR3 contains 19 residues. Per the germline V gene, CDR1 is MNHNY and CDR2 is SVGAGI (reference sequence). CDR3 DNA: TGTGCCAGCAGTCTTCGGTTAGGACAGGGGGGTTCCTATAATTCACCCCTCCACTTT. Its translation is CASSLRLGQGGSYNSPLHF.

This chain joins TRBV10-3 and TRBJ2-7; D remains unclear. Germline CDR1 ENHRY, CDR2 SYGVKD. V dropped 2 bases and J dropped 2 bases, with 4 bases sitting between them. This CDR3 contains 12 residues. The chain's CDR3 is CAISEDTYEQYF. Here the CDR3 DNA reads TGTGCCATCAGTGAGGATACCTACGAGCAGTACTTC.

The J gene is TRBJ2-5, the V gene TRBV27; 9 bases align to TRBD1. There are 15 residues in the CDR3. CDR1 and CDR2 (germline): MNHEY, SMNVEV (reference sequence). Trimming took 3 bases from V and 2 from J; bases not matched to a gene: 4. The CDR3 coding sequence is TGTGCCAGCAGTTTTAAGGGACAGGGTCAAGAGACCCAGTACTTC. Protein: CASSFKGQGQETQYF.

The V gene is TRBV3-1 (or the pseudogene TRBV3-2), the J gene TRBJ2-1; 9 bases agree with TRBD2. The ends lost 4 bases at V and 11 bases at J; junction bases unmatched: 6. Germline loops: CDR1 LGHDT, CDR2 YNNKEL (reference sequence). This CDR3 contains 13 residues. The CDR3 region is CASSLLTSGKQFF. In nucleotides, the CDR3 is TGTGCCAGCAGCCTCTTGACTAGCGGTAAGCAGTTCTTC.